This T cell receptor beta chain originates from a study of T cell responses to AZD1222 COVID-19 vaccine. Only in-frame clones appear in the TCRdb table, and some are missing; sequencing was by immunoSEQ multiplex PCR. Of 100,000 to 150,000 clones listed, roughly 89% are singletons. V lost 0 bases and J lost 9, with 15 bases in between. Germline CDR1 and CDR2: MNHNS and SASEGT. This CDR3 is built from 16 residues. The specimen comprised peripheral blood, sampled on day 0 of AZD1222 vaccination. This chain links TRBV6-1 with TRBJ1-6, with D possibly matching TRBD1 (6 bases). The TCR comes from an adult in good health. Written as DNA, the CDR3 is TGTGCCAGCAGTGAAGCAAGGGGGATTATGTTTTCACCCCTCCACTTT. Residues: CASSEARGIMFSPLHF.